This TCR beta chain was sequenced during a study of blood T cells in healthy people across ages. A J-beta primer mix and a sample-barcoded 5' primer were used in a second PCR of roughly 7 to 12 cycles. The authors tagged each cDNA molecule using a template-switch adaptor with 12 random nucleotides. TCRdb recomputed calls from the 5' RACE reads with MiXCR, one row per CDR3 protein. The table lists around 1,700,000 distinct CDR3 sequences, over 25% of them singletons. This CDR3 is 17 amino acids long. Germline CDR1 and CDR2: MNHNY and SVGAGI (reference sequence). Trimming stripped 0 bases from V and 5 bases from J, with 18 bases between.

The origin of this receptor is a woman in her 30s in good health. The rearrangement links TRBV6-6 to TRBJ2-3, with a possible D match to TRBD1 (6 bases). Specimen: blood. In DNA, the CDR3 is TGTGCCAGCAGTTACTCGATAGATGGACAGAGGGGAGATACGCAGTATTTT. Its translation is CASSYSIDGQRGDTQYF.